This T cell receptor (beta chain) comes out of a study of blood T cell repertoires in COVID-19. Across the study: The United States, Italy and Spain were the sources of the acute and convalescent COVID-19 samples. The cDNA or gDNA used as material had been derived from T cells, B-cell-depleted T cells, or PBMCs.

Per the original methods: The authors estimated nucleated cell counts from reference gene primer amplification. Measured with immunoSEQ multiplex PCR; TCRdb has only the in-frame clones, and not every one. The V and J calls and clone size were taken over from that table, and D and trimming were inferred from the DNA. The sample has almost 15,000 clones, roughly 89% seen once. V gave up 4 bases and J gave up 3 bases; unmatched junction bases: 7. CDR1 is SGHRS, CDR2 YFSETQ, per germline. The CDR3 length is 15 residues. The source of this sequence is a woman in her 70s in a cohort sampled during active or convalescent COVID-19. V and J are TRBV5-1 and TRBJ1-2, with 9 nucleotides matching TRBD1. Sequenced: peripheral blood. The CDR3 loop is CASSPENRGHYGYTF. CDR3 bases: TGCGCCAGCAGCCCAGAAAACAGGGGGCACTATGGCTACACCTTC.